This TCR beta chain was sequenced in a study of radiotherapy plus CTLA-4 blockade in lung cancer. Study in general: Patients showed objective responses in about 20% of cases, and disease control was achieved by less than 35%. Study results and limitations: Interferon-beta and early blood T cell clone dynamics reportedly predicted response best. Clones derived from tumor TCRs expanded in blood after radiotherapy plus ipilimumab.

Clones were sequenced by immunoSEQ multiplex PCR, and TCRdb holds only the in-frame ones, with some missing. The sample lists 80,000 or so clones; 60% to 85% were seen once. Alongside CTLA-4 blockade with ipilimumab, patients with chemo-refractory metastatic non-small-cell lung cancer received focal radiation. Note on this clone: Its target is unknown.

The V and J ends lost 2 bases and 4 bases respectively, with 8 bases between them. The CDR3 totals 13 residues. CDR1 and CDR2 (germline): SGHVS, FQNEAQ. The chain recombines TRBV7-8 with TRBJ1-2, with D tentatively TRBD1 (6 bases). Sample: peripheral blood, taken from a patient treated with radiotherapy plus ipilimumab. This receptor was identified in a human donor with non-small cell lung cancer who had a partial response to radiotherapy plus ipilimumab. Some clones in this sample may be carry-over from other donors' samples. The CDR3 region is CASSLTGIYGYTF. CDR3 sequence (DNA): TGTGCCAGCAGCTTAACAGGGATCTATGGCTACACCTTC. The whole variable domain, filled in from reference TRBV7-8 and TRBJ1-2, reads GAGVSQSPRYKVAKRGQDVALRCDPISGHVSLFWYQQALGQGPEFLTYFQNEAQLDKSGLPSDRFFAERPEGSVSTLKIQRTQQEDSAVYLCASSLTGIYGYTFGSGTRLTVV.